The present TCR beta chain was sequenced within a study of blood T cell repertoires in COVID-19. Across the whole study: COVID-19 samples, acute and convalescent, were from the United States, Italy and Spain. T cells, B-cell-depleted T cells, or PBMCs provided the cDNA or gDNA that served as material.

With 0 bases clipped from V and 0 bases from J, the junction kept 11 bases outside the gene matches. Germline V lookup: CDR1 SGHTA, CDR2 FQGNSA. This CDR3 region has 19 residues. The assay was immunoSEQ multiplex PCR, and TCRdb's table has in-frame clones only and misses some. Of tens of thousands of clones listed, about 90% are singletons. This rearrangement joins TRBV7-2 to TRBJ2-3, with 8 bases that match TRBD2. The source material was peripheral blood. The TCR was taken from a woman older than 75 with active or convalescent COVID-19. The CDR3 DNA follows: TGTGCCAGCAGCTTAGCACGGGGAGCGGGGGAGTTTAGCACAGATACGCAGTATTTT. Protein sequence: CASSLARGAGEFSTDTQYF.